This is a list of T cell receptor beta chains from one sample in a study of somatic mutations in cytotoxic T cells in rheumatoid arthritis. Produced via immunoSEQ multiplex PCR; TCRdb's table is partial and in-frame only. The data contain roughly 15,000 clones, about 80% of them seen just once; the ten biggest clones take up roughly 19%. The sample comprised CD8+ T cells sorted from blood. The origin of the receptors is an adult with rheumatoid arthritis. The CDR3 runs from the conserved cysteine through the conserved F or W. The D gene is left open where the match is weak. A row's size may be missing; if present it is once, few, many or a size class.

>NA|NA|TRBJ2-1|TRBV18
TGTGCCAGCTCACCACCGACTGGTTGGGGGAACAATGAGCAGTTCTTC
CASSPPTGWGNNEQFF
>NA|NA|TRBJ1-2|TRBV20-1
TGCAGTGCGGGTCTCTATGGCTACACCTTC
CSAGLYGYTF
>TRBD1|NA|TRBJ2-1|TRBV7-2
TGTGCCAGCAGCTTAGCAAGACCGGGACAGGGGAATGAGCAGTTCTTC
CASSLARPGQGNEQFF
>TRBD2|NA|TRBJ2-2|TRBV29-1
TGCAGCGTTGTCTCGTGGGTGGCGGGAGACACCGGGGAGCTGTTTTTT
CSVVSWVAGDTGELFF
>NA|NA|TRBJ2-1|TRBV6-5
TGTGCCAGCAGTTATGATCTAGCGAGGGACAATGAGCAGTTCTTC
CASSYDLARDNEQFF
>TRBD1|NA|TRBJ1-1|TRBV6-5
TGTGCCAGCAGTTACGAGGGGGCAATCACTGAAGCTTTCTTT
CASSYEGAITEAFF
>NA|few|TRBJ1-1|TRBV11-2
TGTGCCAGCAGCTTAGGTGTGACTGAAGCTTTCTTT
CASSLGVTEAFF
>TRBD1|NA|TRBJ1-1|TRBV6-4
TGTGCCAGCAGTGACACCAGGGGGGCGCCCACTGAAGCTTTCTTT
CASSDTRGAPTEAFF
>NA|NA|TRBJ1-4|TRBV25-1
TGTGCCAGCAGTCCAGGGGCGGTTCTGTTTTTT
CASSPGAVLFF
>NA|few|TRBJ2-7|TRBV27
TGTGCCAGCAGTTTTGGCAGGTCCTACGAGCAGTACTTC
CASSFGRSYEQYF
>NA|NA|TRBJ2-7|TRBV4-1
TGCGCCAGCAGCCAAGAACCGGGACGTTTACGCGAGCAGTACTTC
CASSQEPGRLREQYF
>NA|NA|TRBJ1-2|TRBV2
TGTGCCAGCAGTGAGACCCCTAACTATGGCTACACCTTC
CASSETPNYGYTF
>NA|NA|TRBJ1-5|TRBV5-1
TGCGCCAGCAGCTTGGGGTCAGGGGTAGGCCAGCCCCAGCATTTT
CASSLGSGVGQPQHF
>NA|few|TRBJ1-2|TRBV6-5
TGTGCCAGCAGTTACTCGATATTCGTCCGCGACTATGGCTACACCTTC
CASSYSIFVRDYGYTF
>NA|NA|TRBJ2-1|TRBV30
TGTGCCTGGAGTGTACTGCTGGATGAGCAGTTCTTC
CAWSVLLDEQFF
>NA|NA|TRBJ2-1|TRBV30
TGTGCCTGGAGTGTCTCATCAGGGCCAGACAATGAGCAGTTCTTC
CAWSVSSGPDNEQFF
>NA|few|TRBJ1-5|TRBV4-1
TGCGCCAGCAGCCAACTACCCCAGGAGTTGGACGGCAATCAGCCCCAGCATTTT
CASSQLPQELDGNQPQHF
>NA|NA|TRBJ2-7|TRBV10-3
TGTGCCATCAGCAGGGCGGATAGCTCCTACGAGCAGTACTTC
CAISRADSSYEQYF
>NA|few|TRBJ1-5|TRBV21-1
TGTGCCAGCAGCAAAGAGGGACAGGGATACAATAGCAATCAGCCCCAGCATTTT
CASSKEGQGYNSNQPQHF
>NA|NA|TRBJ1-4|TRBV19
TGTGCCAGTAGTGAACAGGGTACTTTTGGAAAACTGTTTTTT
CASSEQGTFGKLFF
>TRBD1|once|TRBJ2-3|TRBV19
TGTGCCAGCTCTAAGGGGGCGCTTTTAGATACGCAGTATTTT
CASSKGALLDTQYF
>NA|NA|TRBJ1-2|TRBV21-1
TGTGCCAGCAGCGCAATCCTTCCCTATGGCTACACCTTC
CASSAILPYGYTF
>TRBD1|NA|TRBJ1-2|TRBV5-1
TGCGCCAGCAGACCGGGACAGGGGATCGATGGCTACACCTTC
CASRPGQGIDGYTF
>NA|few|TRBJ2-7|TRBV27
TGTGCCAGCAGTTACCGGTTACCCTACGAGCAGTACTTC
CASSYRLPYEQYF
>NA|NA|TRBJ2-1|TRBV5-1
TGCGCCAGCAGCTTGAGGGACACTTACAATGAGCAGTTCTTC
CASSLRDTYNEQFF
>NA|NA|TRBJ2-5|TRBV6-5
TGTGCCAGCAGTTACTGGCGTCGTAGTCAAGAGACCCAGTACTTC
CASSYWRRSQETQYF
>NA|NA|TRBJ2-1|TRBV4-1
TGCGCCAGCAGCCACCCCGACTCTTATGAGCAGTTCTTC
CASSHPDSYEQFF
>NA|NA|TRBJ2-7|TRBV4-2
TGTGCCAGCAGCCAAGAAAGGCAGGCCAACTACGAGCAGTACTTC
CASSQERQANYEQYF
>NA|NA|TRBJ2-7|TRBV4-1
TGCGCCAGCAGCTGGGGCGGTTCCGAGCAGTACTTC
CASSWGGSEQYF
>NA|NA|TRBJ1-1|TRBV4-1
TGCGCCAGCAGCCAAGAGACTGGAACTGAAGCTTTCTTT
CASSQETGTEAFF
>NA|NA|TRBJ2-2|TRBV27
TGTGCCAGCAGTTTGCCAGGACAGAACCCCGGGGAGCTGTTTTTT
CASSLPGQNPGELFF
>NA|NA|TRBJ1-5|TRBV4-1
TGCGCCAGCAGCCAACGCTTTGGGCAGAACAATCAGCCCCAGCATTTT
CASSQRFGQNNQPQHF
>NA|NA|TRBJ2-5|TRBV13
TGTGCCAGCAGCAAGAGGGGGGCAAAAGAGACCCAGTACTTC
CASSKRGAKETQYF
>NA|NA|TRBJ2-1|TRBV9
TGTGCCAGCAGCGTAGGTGGAGGGGTGCACAATGAGCAGTTCTTC
CASSVGGGVHNEQFF
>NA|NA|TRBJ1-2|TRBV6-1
TGTGCCAGCAGTGACCTCCCTCGGGGATATCGGGGCTACACCTTC
CASSDLPRGYRGYTF
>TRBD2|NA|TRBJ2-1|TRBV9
TGTGCCAGCAGCGTAAGAAGCGGGAGCCTTTACAATGAGCAGTTCTTC
CASSVRSGSLYNEQFF
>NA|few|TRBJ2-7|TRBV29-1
TGCAGCGTGACCCTCGGGCAGGGGATCTACGAGCAGTACTTC
CSVTLGQGIYEQYF
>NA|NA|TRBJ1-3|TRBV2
TGTGCCAGCAGCCACTGGACGGGACGGCTACCCTCTGGAAACACCATATATTTT
CASSHWTGRLPSGNTIYF
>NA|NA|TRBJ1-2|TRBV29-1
TGCAGCGTTACGGGGGTCTATGGCTACACCTTC
CSVTGVYGYTF
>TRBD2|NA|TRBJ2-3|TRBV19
TGTGCCAGTAGTATCGTGGGGGGGAGCACAGATACGCAGTATTTT
CASSIVGGSTDTQYF
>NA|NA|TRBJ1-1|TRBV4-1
TGCGCCAGCAGCCAAGATCTAGCAGGGGAAGCTTTCTTT
CASSQDLAGEAFF
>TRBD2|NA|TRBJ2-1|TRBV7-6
TGTGCCAGCAATAGGCTAGCGGGAGGGGGGGACGAGCAGTTCTTC
CASNRLAGGGDEQFF
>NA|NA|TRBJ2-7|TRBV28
TGTGCCAGCAGTCCCAGGGGTTACGAGCAGTACTTC
CASSPRGYEQYF
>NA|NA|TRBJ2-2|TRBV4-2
TGTGCCAGCAGCCAGACACAGGGTGTGAAGGTCACCGGGGAGCTGTTTTTT
CASSQTQGVKVTGELFF